Given below is one TCR beta chain in context. The conserved phenylalanine or tryptophan is not found at the CDR3 terminus, so this likely reflects a read error. Because the CDR3's place on the DNA is in doubt, the DNA is left out and the CDR3 is given as listed by TCRdb. Repertoires were generated with immunoSEQ multiplex PCR, while TCRdb's copy carries only in-frame clones and drops some. The sample shows 100,000 to 150,000 clones, around 92% of them seen only once. This sample is drawn from a study of control samples from healthy donors and cancer patients. The CDR3 comprises 10 residues, both ends counted. Per the germline V gene, CDR1 is GTSNPN and CDR2 is SVGIG (reference sequence).

The V call is TRBV30, the J call TRBJ1-4. This TCR derives from a man at least 80 years old with head and neck cancer. The sequenced material came from PBMCs. The CDR3 region is CAWREGTPLI.